This T cell receptor beta chain was identified in a study of blood T cell repertoires in COVID-19. Comments on this clone: This sample includes further DNA sequences coding for the same CDR3.

Assignment of participants to cohorts was predicated upon participant-reported clinical history. Repertoires were generated with immunoSEQ multiplex PCR, while TCRdb's copy carries only in-frame clones and drops some. This table holds approximately 150,000 clones, 80% found once. The CDR3 is 14 amino acids. Germline CDR1 SGDLS, CDR2 YYNGEE. V lost 3 bases, J lost 5 bases, and 7 bases stayed unmatched. This chain joins TRBV9 and TRBJ2-5, with 7 bases identical to TRBD2. The sample taken for sequencing was PBMCs or T cells enriched from blood (not recorded which). This receptor was obtained from a man aged 35-49 years who had recovered from COVID-19. The CDR3 loop reads CASSGGLVGETQYF. The CDR3 nucleotides are TGTGCCAGCAGCGGTGGACTAGTCGGGGAGACCCAGTACTTC.